These 15 T cell receptor beta chains were all obtained from the same sample, sequenced in a study of blood T cell repertoires in COVID-19. Data came from immunoSEQ multiplex PCR; TCRdb stores just in-frame clones and leaves some out. This sample yields roughly 130,000 clones, of which around 80% are seen a single time; 15% to 20% belongs to the top ten. The sequenced sample consisted of peripheral blood. The receptors stem from a man in his fifties or sixties with active or convalescent COVID-19.

This sequence joins TRBV24-1 and TRBJ2-3, with 8 nucleotides matching TRBD1. The CDR3 consists of 18 residues. Germline V gene sequence: CDR1 KGHDR, CDR2 SFDVKD. V shed 1 base and J 6 bases; nucleotides not matched to a gene: 14. CDR3 nucleotide sequence: TGTGCCACCAGTGATTTATATGGGACAGGACATCCCTCGGATACGCAGTATTTT. It yields the protein CATSDLYGTGHPSDTQYF.

This chain joins TRBV7-2 and TRBJ2-5, with D maybe TRBD2 (5 bases). Per germline, CDR1 SGHTA and CDR2 FQGNSA. There are 16 residues in the CDR3. The V and J ends lost 2 bases and 5 bases respectively, with 18 bases between them. DNA of the CDR3: TGTGCCAGCAGCTTACACGGGAACCACGAAATGGAGACCCAGTACTTC. It codes for CASSLHGNHEMETQYF.

This clone was found many times. The chain employs TRBV7-2 and TRBJ2-7; 9 nucleotides align to TRBD2. The trim removed 5 bases at V and 4 bases at J, leaving 9 bases unmatched. Germline lookup yields CDR1 SGHTA and CDR2 FQGNSA. This CDR3 is built from 15 residues. The CDR3 DNA follows: TGTGCCAGCAGCCCGCGGGGGGGCGGGGTTTACGAGCAGTACTTC. Translating gives CASSPRGGGVYEQYF.

The chain combines TRBV2 with TRBJ2-2; 10 bases are shared with TRBD1. J lost 6 bases, V lost 6 bases, and 4 bases had no gene match. Germline CDR1 reads SNHLY; CDR2 reads FYNNEI. The CDR3 is made up of 14 amino acids. The CDR3 DNA reads as TGTGCCAGCAGCTCCGGACAGGGGGCCGGGGAGCTGTTTTTT. Protein sequence: CASSSGQGAGELFF.

The rearrangement links TRBV15 to TRBJ1-2; tentatively, D is TRBD1 (6 bases). CDR3 length equals 15 residues. The germline gives CDR1 LNHNV, CDR2 YYDKDF (reference sequence). Trimming pared 1 base from V and 3 bases from J, leaving 12 bases between. The CDR3 sequence is CATSRGAGADYGYTF. CDR3 bases: TGTGCCACCAGCAGAGGGGCAGGGGCCGACTATGGCTACACCTTC.

The CDR3 DNA is TGTGCCAGTAGTATCGTCTCGGGGGGGGCGGGAGGCAGCAATGAGCAGTTCTTC. This codes for CASSIVSGGAGGSNEQFF. This sequence joins TRBV19 and TRBJ2-1, with 8 bases aligning to TRBD2. Germline CDR1 LNHDA, CDR2 SQIVND (reference sequence). V trimming: 3 bases; J trimming: 6 bases; junction bases outside the gene matches: 16. This CDR3 region has 18 residues.

The chain has TRBV19 and TRBJ1-2, with TRBD1 matching over 11 bases. From germline, CDR1 is LNHDA and CDR2 SQIVND (reference sequence). The CDR3 sequence is 14 residues long. V shed 3 bases, J shed 5 bases, and the junction held 2 bases outside the gene matches. The CDR3 reads CASSIGQGAYGYTF. As DNA, the CDR3 is TGTGCCAGTAGTATCGGACAGGGGGCGTATGGCTACACCTTC.

This sequence joins TRBV7-2 and TRBJ2-5, with D perhaps TRBD1 (6 bases). V lost 7 bases to trimming and J lost 1 base, with 10 bases between them. The CDR3 has 13 amino acids. The germline gives CDR1 SGHTA, CDR2 FQGNSA. Written as DNA, the CDR3 is TGTGCCAGCACCGCGGACAGCCAAGAGACCCAGTACTTC. Protein product: CASTADSQETQYF.

CDR3 amino acids: CASSLGAVGANVLTF. In DNA, the CDR3 is TGTGCCAGCAGCTTAGGGGCAGTTGGGGCCAACGTCCTGACTTTC. This chain uses TRBV7-9 with TRBJ2-6; D is unresolved. V shed 1 base and J shed 3 bases, with 7 bases lying between them. The CDR3 runs 15 residues. Germline V gene lookup returns CDR1 SEHNR and CDR2 FQNEAQ (reference sequence).

The table lists this clone with a few counts. The CDR3 sequence: CAIQRGTSKFF. CDR3 in DNA: TGTGCCATTCAGAGGGGGACTAGTAAGTTCTTC. V usage is TRBV12-3 or TRBV12-4 and J usage is TRBJ2-1, with 8 positions matching TRBD2. The CDR3 totals 11 residues. V lost 10 bases, J lost 14 bases, and 10 bases stayed unmatched.

The chain links TRBV6-4 to TRBJ1-1; D remains unclear. In germline, CDR1 is MRHNA, CDR2 SNTAGT. CDR3 length: 13 residues. The V and J ends lost 3 bases and 6 bases respectively, with 11 bases between them. The CDR3 sequence: CASSELGGAEAFF. The CDR3 nucleotides are TGTGCCAGCAGTGAATTGGGAGGCGCTGAAGCTTTCTTT.

This clone was counted once. The gene calls are TRBV7-2 and TRBJ2-7; possibly TRBD2 for D (6 bases). The germline V gene encodes CDR1 SGHTA and CDR2 FQGNSA. This CDR3 contains 14 residues. V shed 9 bases and J shed 3 bases, with 18 bases lying between them. The chain's CDR3 is CASGATSGGYEQYF. DNA of the CDR3: TGTGCCAGTGGGGCTACCTCCGGGGGCTACGAGCAGTACTTC. The complete variable domain, with remaining parts taken from reference TRBV7-2 and TRBJ2-7, reads GAGVSQSPSNKVTEKGKDVELRCDPISGHTALYWYRQSLGQGLEFLIYFQGNSAPDKSGLPSDRFSAERTGGSVSTLTIQRTQQEDSAVYLCASGATSGGYEQYFGPGTRLTVT.

This sequence joins TRBV28 and TRBJ1-3; 7 nucleotides agree with TRBD1. The V gene's germline CDR1 is MDHEN and CDR2 SYDVKM. Trimming cost V 3 bases and J 5 bases; bases outside gene matches: 7. This CDR3 region has 15 residues. In nucleotides, the CDR3 is TGTGCCAGCAGTTTGGAGCCAGGGGGGAGAAACACCATATATTTT. It specifies CASSLEPGGRNTIYF.

The chain joins TRBV7-9 to TRBJ1-4; D gene uncertain. Trimming pared 5 bases from V and 5 bases from J, leaving 12 bases between. The CDR3 consists of 14 residues. Germline assignment: CDR1 SEHNR and CDR2 FQNEAQ (reference sequence). The CDR3 coding sequence is TGTGCCAGCAGCCGAGGCGCAAGCAATGAAAAACTGTTTTTT. This codes for CASSRGASNEKLFF.

The chain employs TRBV29-1 and TRBJ2-3; 7 bases match TRBD2. The germline CDR1 and CDR2 sequences are SQVTM and ANQGSEA. This CDR3 contains 13 residues. The V and J ends lost 7 bases and 0 bases, in that order; junction bases with no gene match: 4. CDR3 DNA sequence: TGCAGCGGCCGTAGCGGGAGCACAGATACGCAGTATTTT. Translated, it gives CSGRSGSTDTQYF.